This TCR beta chain was identified during a study of T cell changes during pregnancy in multiple sclerosis. This CDR3 comprises 16 residues. Germline V CDR1 and CDR2: LGHNA, YSLEER. The ends lost 4 bases at V and 2 bases at J; junction bases unmatched: 6. Sequenced by immunoSEQ multiplex PCR; TCRdb stores in-frame clones only, minus some. Altogether 30,000 to 45,000 clones are present, around 90% being singletons, with the ten largest covering around 1.2%. The material sequenced was peripheral blood, taken before pregnancy. The source is a female donor with multiple sclerosis, enrolled in a pregnancy study. This chain uses TRBV4-3 with TRBJ2-3, with 10 bases lining up with TRBD1. The CDR3 DNA sequence: TGCGCCAGCAGCCTGGGACAGGGGAGGAACACAGATACGCAGTATTTT. Amino acid sequence: CASSLGQGRNTDTQYF.